A selection of T cell receptor beta chains follows, all from one sample in a study of molecular identifiers for immune sequencing clone quantification. TCRdb reprocessed the PCR reads with MiXCR, giving one entry per CDR3 protein. The sample has hundreds of thousands of distinct CDR3 sequences, about 25% seen once; the top ten hold about 0.84%. The sample was naive CD8+ T cells from blood, with Jurkat cell RNA spiked in. The receptors stem from a human donor in good health. Some libraries in this study had Jurkat cell RNA spiked in. The CDR3 runs from the conserved cysteine through the conserved F or W. A D gene is named only where the DNA matches it firmly. Clone sizes are given selectively: once, few, many, or a class where the clone is expanded.

abundance: .; d_gene: .; v_gene: TRBV12-3/TRBV12-4; j_gene: TRBJ1-1; CDR3aa: CASSTGPAAFF; CDR3nt: TGTGCCAGCAGTACCGGGCCTGCGGCTTTCTTT
abundance: few; d_gene: .; v_gene: TRBV7-9; j_gene: TRBJ2-7; CDR3aa: CASSLGVGSNYEQYF; CDR3nt: TGTGCCAGCAGCTTAGGGGTTGGCAGTAATTACGAGCAGTACTTC
abundance: .; d_gene: TRBD2; v_gene: TRBV27; j_gene: TRBJ2-7; CDR3aa: CASSFPGRAHEQYF; CDR3nt: TGTGCCAGCAGTTTCCCCGGGAGGGCCCACGAGCAGTACTTC
abundance: few; d_gene: TRBD2; v_gene: TRBV5-1; j_gene: TRBJ2-1; CDR3aa: CASSANAGAGAYNEQFF; CDR3nt: TGCGCCAGCAGCGCCAACGCAGGTGCGGGGGCCTACAATGAGCAGTTCTTC
abundance: .; d_gene: .; v_gene: TRBV20-1; j_gene: TRBJ2-7; CDR3aa: CSARDLWNSGLKNYEQYF; CDR3nt: TGCAGTGCTAGAGATCTCTGGAACTCGGGCCTGAAAAACTACGAGCAGTACTTC
abundance: many; d_gene: TRBD1; v_gene: TRBV5-1; j_gene: TRBJ2-5; CDR3aa: CASRDRRETQYF; CDR3nt: TGCGCCAGCAGGGACAGGCGAGAGACCCAGTACTTC
abundance: .; d_gene: .; v_gene: TRBV4-1; j_gene: TRBJ1-2; CDR3aa: CASSQETSNYGYTF; CDR3nt: TGCGCCAGCAGCCAGGAGACAAGCAACTATGGCTACACCTTC
abundance: .; d_gene: TRBD2; v_gene: TRBV7-6; j_gene: TRBJ2-5; CDR3aa: CASSLARGAREPQYF; CDR3nt: TGTGCCAGCAGCTTAGCGCGGGGGGCTCGGGAGCCCCAGTACTTC
abundance: .; d_gene: TRBD2; v_gene: TRBV10-3; j_gene: TRBJ2-5; CDR3aa: CAISEEVLGGGIQETQYF; CDR3nt: TGTGCCATCAGTGAGGAGGTTCTAGGCGGGGGAATCCAAGAGACCCAGTACTTC
abundance: many; d_gene: TRBD2; v_gene: TRBV7-9; j_gene: TRBJ2-3; CDR3aa: CASSFLRDYTDTQYF; CDR3nt: TGTGCCAGCAGCTTTTTGCGGGACTACACAGATACGCAGTATTTT
abundance: many; d_gene: .; v_gene: TRBV24-1; j_gene: TRBJ2-2; CDR3aa: CATSDLDEAGELFF; CDR3nt: TGTGCCACCAGTGATCTCGACGAGGCCGGGGAGCTGTTTTTT
abundance: once; d_gene: TRBD2; v_gene: TRBV7-6; j_gene: TRBJ2-2; CDR3aa: CASSPRQAGGPVSGELFF; CDR3nt: TGTGCCAGCAGCCCCCGCCAGGCGGGAGGGCCTGTATCCGGGGAGCTGTTTTTT
abundance: .; d_gene: .; v_gene: TRBV7-9; j_gene: TRBJ2-5; CDR3aa: CASSLGSMVQYF; CDR3nt: TGTGCCAGCAGCTTAGGTTCTATGGTCCAGTACTTC